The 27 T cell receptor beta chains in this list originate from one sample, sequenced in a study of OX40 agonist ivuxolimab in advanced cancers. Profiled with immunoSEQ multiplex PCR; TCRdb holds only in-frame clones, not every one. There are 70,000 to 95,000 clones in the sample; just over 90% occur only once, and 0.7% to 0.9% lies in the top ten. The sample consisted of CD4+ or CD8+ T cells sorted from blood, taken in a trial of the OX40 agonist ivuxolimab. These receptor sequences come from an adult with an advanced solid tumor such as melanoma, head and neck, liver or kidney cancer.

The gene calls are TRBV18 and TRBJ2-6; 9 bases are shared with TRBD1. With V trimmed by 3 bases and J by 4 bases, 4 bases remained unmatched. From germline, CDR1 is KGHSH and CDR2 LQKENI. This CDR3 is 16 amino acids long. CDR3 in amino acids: CASSPRQGEGANVLTF. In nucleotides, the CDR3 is TGTGCCAGCTCACCTCGACAGGGGGAAGGGGCCAACGTCCTGACTTTC.

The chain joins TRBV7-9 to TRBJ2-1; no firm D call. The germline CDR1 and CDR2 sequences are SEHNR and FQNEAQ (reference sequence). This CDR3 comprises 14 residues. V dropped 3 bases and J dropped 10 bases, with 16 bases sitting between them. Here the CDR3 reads CASSLRTLLEEQFF. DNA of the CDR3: TGTGCCAGCAGCTTGAGGACCCTCCTAGAGGAGCAGTTCTTC.

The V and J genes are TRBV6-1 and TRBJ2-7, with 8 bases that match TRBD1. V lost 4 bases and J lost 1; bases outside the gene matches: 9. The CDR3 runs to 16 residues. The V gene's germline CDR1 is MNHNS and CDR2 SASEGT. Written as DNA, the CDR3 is TGTGCCAGCAGTGGGCTTAGGGGACAGGCTTCCTACGAGCAGTACTTC. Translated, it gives CASSGLRGQASYEQYF.

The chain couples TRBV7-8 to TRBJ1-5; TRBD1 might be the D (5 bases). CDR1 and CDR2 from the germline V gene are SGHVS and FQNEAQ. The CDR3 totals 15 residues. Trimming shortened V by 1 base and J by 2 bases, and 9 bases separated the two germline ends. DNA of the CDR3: TGTGCCAGCAGCTTAGGGGGGGGAGGCAATCAGCCCCAGCATTTT. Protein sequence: CASSLGGGGNQPQHF. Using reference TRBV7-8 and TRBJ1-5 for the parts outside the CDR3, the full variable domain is GAGVSQSPRYKVAKRGQDVALRCDPISGHVSLFWYQQALGQGPEFLTYFQNEAQLDKSGLPSDRFFAERPEGSVSTLKIQRTQQEDSAVYLCASSLGGGGNQPQHFGDGTRLSIL.

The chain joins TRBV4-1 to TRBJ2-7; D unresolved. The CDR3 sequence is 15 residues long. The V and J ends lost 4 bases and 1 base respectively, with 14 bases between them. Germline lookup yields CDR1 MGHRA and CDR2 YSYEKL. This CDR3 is CASSPPGAVSYEQYF. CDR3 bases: TGCGCCAGCAGCCCCCCAGGCGCGGTTTCCTACGAGCAGTACTTC.

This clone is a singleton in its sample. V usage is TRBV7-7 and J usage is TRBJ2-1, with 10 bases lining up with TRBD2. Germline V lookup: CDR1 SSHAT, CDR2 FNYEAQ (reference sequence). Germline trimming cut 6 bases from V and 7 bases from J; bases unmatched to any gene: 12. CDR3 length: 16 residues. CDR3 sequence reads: CASSPKAGGFGNEQFF. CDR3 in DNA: TGTGCCAGCAGTCCAAAAGCGGGGGGGTTTGGTAATGAGCAGTTCTTC.

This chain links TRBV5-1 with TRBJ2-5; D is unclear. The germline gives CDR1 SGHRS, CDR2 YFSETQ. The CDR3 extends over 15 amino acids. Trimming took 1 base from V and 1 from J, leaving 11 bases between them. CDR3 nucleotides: TGCGCCAGCAGCTTGAGTTTCGCCTTCCAAGAGACCCAGTACTTC. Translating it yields CASSLSFAFQETQYF.

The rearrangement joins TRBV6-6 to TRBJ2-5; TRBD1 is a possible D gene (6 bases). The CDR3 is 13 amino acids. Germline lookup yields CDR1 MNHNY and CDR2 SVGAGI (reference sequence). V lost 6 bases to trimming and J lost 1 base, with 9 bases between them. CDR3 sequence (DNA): TGTGCCAGCAGCCGGACAGTCCAAGAGACCCAGTACTTC. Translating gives CASSRTVQETQYF.

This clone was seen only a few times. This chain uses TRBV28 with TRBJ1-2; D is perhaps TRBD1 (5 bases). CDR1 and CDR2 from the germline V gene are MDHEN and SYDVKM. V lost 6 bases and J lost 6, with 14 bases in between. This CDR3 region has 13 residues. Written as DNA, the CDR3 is TGTGCCAGCAGACCAATGGGGCAGCATGGCTACACCTTC. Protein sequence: CASRPMGQHGYTF.

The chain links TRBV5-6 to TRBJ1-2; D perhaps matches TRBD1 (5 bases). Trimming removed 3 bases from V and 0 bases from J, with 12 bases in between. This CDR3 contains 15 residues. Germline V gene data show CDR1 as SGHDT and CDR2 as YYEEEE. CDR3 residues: CASSSYGTSNYGYTF. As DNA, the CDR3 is TGTGCCAGCAGCTCCTATGGGACTTCTAACTATGGCTACACCTTC. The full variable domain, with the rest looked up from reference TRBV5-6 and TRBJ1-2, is DAGVTQSPTHLIKTRGQQVTLRCSPKSGHDTVSWYQQALGQGPQFIFQYYEEEERQRGNFPDRFSGHQFPNYSSELNVNALLLGDSALYLCASSSYGTSNYGYTFGSGTRLTVV.

CDR3 sequence: CASSLTRTGANTEAFF. CDR3 bases: TGTGCCAGCAGTTTGACTCGGACAGGGGCGAACACTGAAGCTTTCTTT. The chain carries TRBV6-5 and TRBJ1-1, with TRBD1 matching over 9 bases. V was pared by 4 bases and J by 1 base, with 7 bases of the junction left unmatched. This CDR3 contains 16 residues. Germline V gives CDR1 MNHEY, CDR2 SVGAGI.

The CDR3 coding sequence is TGCGCCAGCAGCCCACTGACAGGGGAGGAAAGTGGCTACACCTTC. This sequence encodes CASSPLTGEESGYTF. The V and J genes are TRBV5-1 and TRBJ1-2, with 8 bases aligning to TRBD1. Germline V gene data show CDR1 as SGHRS and CDR2 as YFSETQ. CDR3 length: 15 residues. V lost 4 bases to trimming and J lost 7 bases; unmatched junction nucleotides: 12.

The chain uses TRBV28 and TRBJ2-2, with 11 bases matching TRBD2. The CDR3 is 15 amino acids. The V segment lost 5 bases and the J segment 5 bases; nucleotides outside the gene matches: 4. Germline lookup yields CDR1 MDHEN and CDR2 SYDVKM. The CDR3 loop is CASSRLAGGTGELFF. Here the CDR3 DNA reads TGTGCCAGCAGTCGCCTAGCGGGAGGAACCGGGGAGCTGTTTTTT.

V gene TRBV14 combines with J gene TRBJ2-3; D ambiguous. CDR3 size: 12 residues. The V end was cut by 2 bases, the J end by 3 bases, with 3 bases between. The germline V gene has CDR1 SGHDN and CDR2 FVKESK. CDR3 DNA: TGTGCCAGCAGCCAATGGACAGATACGCAGTATTTT. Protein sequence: CASSQWTDTQYF. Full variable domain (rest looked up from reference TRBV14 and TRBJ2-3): EAGVTQFPSHSVIEKGQTVTLRCDPISGHDNLYWYRRVMGKEIKFLLHFVKESKQDESGMPNNRFLAERTGGTYSTLKVQPAELEDSGVYFCASSQWTDTQYFGPGTRLTVL.

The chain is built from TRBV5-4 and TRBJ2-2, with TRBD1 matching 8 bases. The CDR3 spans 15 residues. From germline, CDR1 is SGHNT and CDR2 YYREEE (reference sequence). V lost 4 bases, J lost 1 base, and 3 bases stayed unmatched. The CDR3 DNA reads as TGTGCCAGCAGCCCGGGACAGGAGAACACCGGGGAGCTGTTTTTT. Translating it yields CASSPGQENTGELFF.

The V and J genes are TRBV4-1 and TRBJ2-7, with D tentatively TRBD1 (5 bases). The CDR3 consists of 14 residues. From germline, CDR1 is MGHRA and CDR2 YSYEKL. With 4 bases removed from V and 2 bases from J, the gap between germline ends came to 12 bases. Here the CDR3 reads CASSPPQGAYEQYF. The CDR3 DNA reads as TGCGCCAGCAGCCCCCCCCAAGGGGCCTACGAGCAGTACTTC.

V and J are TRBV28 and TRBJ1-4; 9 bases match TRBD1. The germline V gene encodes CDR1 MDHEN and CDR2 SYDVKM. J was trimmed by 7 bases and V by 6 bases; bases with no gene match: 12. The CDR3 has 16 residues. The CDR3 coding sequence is TGTGCCAGCAGCCTCGGGTTGGGACAGGGTAGTGAAAAACTGTTTTTT. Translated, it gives CASSLGLGQGSEKLFF.

CDR3 sequence reads: CASSGGAQIEKLFF. DNA for the CDR3: TGTGCCAGCAGCGGGGGGGCACAGATCGAAAAACTGTTTTTT. The chain couples TRBV9 to TRBJ1-4; D is perhaps TRBD1 (6 bases). The CDR3 sequence is 14 residues long. V shed 3 bases and J shed 8 bases, with 14 bases lying between them. Germline CDR1 is SGDLS and CDR2 is YYNGEE.

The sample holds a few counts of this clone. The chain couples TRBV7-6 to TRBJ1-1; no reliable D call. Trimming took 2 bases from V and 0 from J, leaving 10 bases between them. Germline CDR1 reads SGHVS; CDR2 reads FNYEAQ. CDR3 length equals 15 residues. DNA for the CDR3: TGTGCCAGCAGCTTATCCGCAGCTTTGAACACTGAAGCTTTCTTT. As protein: CASSLSAALNTEAFF.

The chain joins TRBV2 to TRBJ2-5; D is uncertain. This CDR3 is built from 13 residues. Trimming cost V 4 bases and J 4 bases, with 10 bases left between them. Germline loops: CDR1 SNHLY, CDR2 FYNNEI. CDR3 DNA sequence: TGTGCCAGCAGTGGGACGGACGGAGAGACCCAGTACTTC. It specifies CASSGTDGETQYF.

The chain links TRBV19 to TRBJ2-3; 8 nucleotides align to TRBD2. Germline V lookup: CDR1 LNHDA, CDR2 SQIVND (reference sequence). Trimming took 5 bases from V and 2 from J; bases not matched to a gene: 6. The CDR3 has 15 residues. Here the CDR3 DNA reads TGTGCCAGTAGTGTTAGCGGGGCCTACACAGATACGCAGTATTTT. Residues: CASSVSGAYTDTQYF. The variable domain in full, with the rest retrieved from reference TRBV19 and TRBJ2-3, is DGGITQSPKYLFRKEGQNVTLSCEQNLNHDAMYWYRQDPGQGLRLIYYSQIVNDFQKGDIAEGYSVSREKKESFPLTVTSAQKNPTAFYLCASSVSGAYTDTQYFGPGTRLTVL.

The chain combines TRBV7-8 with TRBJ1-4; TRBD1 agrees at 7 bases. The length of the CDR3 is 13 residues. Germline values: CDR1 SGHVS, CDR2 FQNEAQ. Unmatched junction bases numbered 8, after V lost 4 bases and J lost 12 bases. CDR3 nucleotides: TGTGCCAGCAGCTCGATACAGGGGAGGGAACTGTTTTTT. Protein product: CASSSIQGRELFF.

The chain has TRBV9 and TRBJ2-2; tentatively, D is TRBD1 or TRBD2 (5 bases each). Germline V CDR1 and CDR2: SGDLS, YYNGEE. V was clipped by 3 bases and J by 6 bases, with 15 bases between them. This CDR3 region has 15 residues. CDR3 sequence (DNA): TGTGCCAGCAGCGGCCTAGTGGGGGAAGCCGGGGAGCTGTTTTTT. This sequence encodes CASSGLVGEAGELFF.

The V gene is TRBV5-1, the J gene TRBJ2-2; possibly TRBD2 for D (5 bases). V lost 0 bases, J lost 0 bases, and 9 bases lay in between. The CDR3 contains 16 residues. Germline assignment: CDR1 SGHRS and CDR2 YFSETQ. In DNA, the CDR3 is TGCGCCAGCAGCTTGGTCGGGAATTCGAACACCGGGGAGCTGTTTTTT. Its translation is CASSLVGNSNTGELFF.

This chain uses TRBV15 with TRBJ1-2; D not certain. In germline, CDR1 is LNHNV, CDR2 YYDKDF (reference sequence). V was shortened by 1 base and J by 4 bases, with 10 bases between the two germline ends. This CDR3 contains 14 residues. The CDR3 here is CATSRGGPLYGYTF. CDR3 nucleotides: TGTGCCACCAGCAGAGGAGGGCCACTCTATGGCTACACCTTC.

In DNA form, the CDR3 reads TGTGCCAGCAGTGTTACGTCCCATGAAAAACTGTTTTTT. Translated: CASSVTSHEKLFF. V is TRBV6-1 and J is TRBJ1-4; no definite D call. Germline CDR1 is MNHNS and CDR2 is SASEGT. V lost 4 bases and J 6 bases, leaving 9 bases between the germline ends. This CDR3 is 13 amino acids long.

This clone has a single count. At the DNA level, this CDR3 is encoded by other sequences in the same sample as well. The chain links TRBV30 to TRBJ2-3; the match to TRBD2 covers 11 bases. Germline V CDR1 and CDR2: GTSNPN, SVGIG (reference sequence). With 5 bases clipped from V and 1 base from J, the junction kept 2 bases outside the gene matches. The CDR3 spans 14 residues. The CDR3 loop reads CAWGLAGGTDTQYF. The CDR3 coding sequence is TGTGCCTGGGGACTAGCGGGTGGCACAGATACGCAGTATTTT. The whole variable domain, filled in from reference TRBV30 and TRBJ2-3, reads SQTIHQWPATLVQPVGSPLSLECTVEGTSNPNLYWYRQAAGRGLQLLFYSVGIGQISSEVPQNLSASRPQDRQFILSSKKLLLSDSGFYLCAWGLAGGTDTQYFGPGTRLTVL.